This T cell receptor beta chain was recorded in a study of shared clonotypes between healthy human individuals. Assay used: immunoSEQ multiplex PCR; TCRdb lists only in-frame clones, some missing. Of around 600,000 clones listed, approximately 97% are singletons. The germline gives CDR1 SGHAT, CDR2 FQNNGV. The CDR3 is made up of 15 amino acids. V trimming: 1 base; J trimming: 0 bases; junction bases outside the gene matches: 0. The sequenced sample consisted of naive CD4+ T cells sorted from blood. Subset denoted: CD45RA+ positively selected. The chain couples TRBV11-2 to TRBJ2-5; 9 nucleotides align to TRBD1. This receptor was obtained from a woman aged 25 to 39 in good health. The CDR3 reads CASSLGDRDQETQYF. The CDR3 nucleotides are TGTGCCAGCAGCTTAGGGGACAGGGACCAAGAGACCCAGTACTTC.